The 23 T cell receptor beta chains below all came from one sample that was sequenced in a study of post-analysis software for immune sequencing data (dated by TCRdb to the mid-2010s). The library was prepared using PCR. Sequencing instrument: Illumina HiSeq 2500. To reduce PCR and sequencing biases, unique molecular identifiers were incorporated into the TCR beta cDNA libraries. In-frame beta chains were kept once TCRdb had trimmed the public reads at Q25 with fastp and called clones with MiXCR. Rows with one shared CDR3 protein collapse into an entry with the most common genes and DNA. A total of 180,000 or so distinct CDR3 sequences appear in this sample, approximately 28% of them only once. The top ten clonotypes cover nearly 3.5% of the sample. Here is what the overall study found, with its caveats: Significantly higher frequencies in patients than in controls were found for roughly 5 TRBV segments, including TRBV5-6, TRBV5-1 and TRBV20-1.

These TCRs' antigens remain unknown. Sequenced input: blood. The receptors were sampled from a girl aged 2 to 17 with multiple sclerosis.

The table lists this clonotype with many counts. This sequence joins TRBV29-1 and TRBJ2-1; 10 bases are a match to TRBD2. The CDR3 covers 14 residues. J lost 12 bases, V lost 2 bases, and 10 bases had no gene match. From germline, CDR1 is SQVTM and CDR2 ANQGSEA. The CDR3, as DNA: TGCAGCGTTGAACTAGATGTAGCGGGAGGCCGGCAGTTCTTC. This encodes CSVELDVAGGRQFF.

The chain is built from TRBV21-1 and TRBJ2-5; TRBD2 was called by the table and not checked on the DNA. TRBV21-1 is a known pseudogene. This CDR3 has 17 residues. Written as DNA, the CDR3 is TGTGCCAGCAGCAAAGATGGCGTAGCGAGATTCCAAGAGACCCAGTACTTC. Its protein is CASSKDGVARFQETQYF.

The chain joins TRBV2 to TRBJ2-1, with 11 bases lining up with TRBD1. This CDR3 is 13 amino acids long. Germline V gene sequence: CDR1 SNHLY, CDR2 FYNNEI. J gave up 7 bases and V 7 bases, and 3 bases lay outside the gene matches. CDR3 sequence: CASKGTGGNEQFF. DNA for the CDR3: TGTGCCAGCAAGGGGACAGGGGGAAATGAGCAGTTCTTC.

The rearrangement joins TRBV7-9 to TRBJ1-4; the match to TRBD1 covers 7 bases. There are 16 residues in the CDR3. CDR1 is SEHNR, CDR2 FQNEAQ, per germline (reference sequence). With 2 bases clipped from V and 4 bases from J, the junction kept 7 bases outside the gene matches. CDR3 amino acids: CASSLPGTVYNEKLFF. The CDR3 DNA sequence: TGTGCCAGCAGCTTACCAGGGACAGTTTATAATGAAAAACTGTTTTTT.

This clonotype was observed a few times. CDR3 DNA sequence: TGCGCCAGCAGCGGCGGACAGGTGGCCTACGAGCAGTACTTC. Protein product: CASSGGQVAYEQYF. This chain links TRBV5-1 with TRBJ2-7; the match to TRBD1 covers 7 bases. The V segment lost 4 bases and the J segment 2 bases; nucleotides outside the gene matches: 6. The CDR3 is 14 amino acids. In germline, CDR1 is SGHRS, CDR2 YFSETQ.

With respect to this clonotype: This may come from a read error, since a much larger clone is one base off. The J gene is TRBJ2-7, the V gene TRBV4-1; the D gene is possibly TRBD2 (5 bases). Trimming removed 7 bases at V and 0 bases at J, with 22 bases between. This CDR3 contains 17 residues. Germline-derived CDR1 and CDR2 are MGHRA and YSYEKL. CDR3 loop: CASTLRLARGNSYEQYF. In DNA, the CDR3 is TGCGCCAGCACCCTCAGATTAGCGAGAGGGAACTCCTACGAGCAGTACTTC.

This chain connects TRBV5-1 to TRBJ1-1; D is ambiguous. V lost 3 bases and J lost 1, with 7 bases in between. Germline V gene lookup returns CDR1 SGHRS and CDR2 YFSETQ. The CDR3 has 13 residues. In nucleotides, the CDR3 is TGCGCCAGCAGCTGGGAGGCGAACACTGAAGCTTTCTTT. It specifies CASSWEANTEAFF.

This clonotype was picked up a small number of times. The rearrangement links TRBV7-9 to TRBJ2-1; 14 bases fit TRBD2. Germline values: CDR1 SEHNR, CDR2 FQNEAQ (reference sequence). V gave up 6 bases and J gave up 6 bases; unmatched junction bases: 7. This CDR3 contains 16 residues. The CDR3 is CASRGGTSGRRNEQFF. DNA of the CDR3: TGTGCCAGCAGGGGGGGGACTAGCGGGAGACGCAATGAGCAGTTCTTC.

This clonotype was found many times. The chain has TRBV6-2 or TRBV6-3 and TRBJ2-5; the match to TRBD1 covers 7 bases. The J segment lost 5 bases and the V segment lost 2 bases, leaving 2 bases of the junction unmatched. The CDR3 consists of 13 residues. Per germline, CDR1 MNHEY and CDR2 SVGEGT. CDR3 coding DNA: TGTGCCAGCAGTTACGTGGACAGGGAGACCCAGTACTTC. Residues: CASSYVDRETQYF.

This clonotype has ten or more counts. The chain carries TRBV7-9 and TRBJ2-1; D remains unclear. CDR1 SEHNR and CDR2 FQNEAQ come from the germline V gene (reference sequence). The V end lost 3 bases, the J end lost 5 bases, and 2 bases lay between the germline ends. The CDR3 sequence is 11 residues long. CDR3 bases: TGTGCCAGCAGCTTTCACAATGAGCAGTTCTTC. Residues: CASSFHNEQFF.

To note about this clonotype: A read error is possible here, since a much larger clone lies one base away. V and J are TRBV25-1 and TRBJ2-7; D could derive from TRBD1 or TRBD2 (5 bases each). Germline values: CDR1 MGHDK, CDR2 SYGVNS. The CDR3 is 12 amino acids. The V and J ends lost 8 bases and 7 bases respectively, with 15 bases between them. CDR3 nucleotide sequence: TGTGCCAGCCTTGAGGGGCACAATGAGCAGTACTTC. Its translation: CASLEGHNEQYF.

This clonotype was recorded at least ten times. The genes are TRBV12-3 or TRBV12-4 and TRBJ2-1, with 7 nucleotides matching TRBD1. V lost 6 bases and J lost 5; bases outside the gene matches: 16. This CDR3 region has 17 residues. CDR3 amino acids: CASSSTRKGQQNNEQFF. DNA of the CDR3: TGTGCCAGCAGCTCAACCCGAAAGGGACAGCAAAACAATGAGCAGTTCTTC.

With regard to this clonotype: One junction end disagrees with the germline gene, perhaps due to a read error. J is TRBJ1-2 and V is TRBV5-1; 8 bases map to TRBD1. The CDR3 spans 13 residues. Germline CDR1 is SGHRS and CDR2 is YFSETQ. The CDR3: CTSSSVRDRGYTF. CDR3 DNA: TGCACCAGCAGCTCAGTGAGGGACAGGGGCTACACCTTC.

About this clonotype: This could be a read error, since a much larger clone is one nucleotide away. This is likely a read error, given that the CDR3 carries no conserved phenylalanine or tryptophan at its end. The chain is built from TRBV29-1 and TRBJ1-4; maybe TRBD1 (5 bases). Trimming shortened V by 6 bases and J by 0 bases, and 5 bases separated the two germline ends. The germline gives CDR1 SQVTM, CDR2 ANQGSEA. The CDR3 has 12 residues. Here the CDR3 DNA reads TGCAGCGTACAGGCAACTAATGAAAAACTGTTTTTG. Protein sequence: CSVQATNEKLFL.

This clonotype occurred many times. Here the CDR3 reads CASSWTRGYEQYF. The CDR3 DNA reads TGTGCCAGCAGCTGGACTAGGGGGTACGAGCAGTACTTC. The genes are TRBV6-5 and TRBJ2-7, with a tentative D call TRBD2 (7 bases). The CDR3 spans 13 residues. Trimming shortened V by 6 bases and J by 4 bases, and 13 bases separated the two germline ends. Germline CDR1 reads MNHEY; CDR2 reads SVGAGI.

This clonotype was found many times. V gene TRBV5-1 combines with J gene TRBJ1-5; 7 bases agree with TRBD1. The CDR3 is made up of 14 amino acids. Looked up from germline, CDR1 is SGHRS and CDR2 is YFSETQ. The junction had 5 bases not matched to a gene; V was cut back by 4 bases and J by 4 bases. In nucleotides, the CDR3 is TGCGCCAGCAGCCCGGGACAGACGAATCAGCCCCAGCATTTT. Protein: CASSPGQTNQPQHF.

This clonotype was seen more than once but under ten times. The CDR3 bases are TGTGCCAGCAGCTCCTTAGGGCGGGCAGGGCAGGGGTACGGCTACACCTTC. It specifies CASSSLGRAGQGYGYTF. V is TRBV7-8 and J is TRBJ1-2, with D possibly matching TRBD1 (6 bases). The CDR3 totals 17 residues. Trimming removed 4 bases from V and 8 bases from J, with 26 bases in between. Germline values: CDR1 SGHVS, CDR2 FQNEAQ.

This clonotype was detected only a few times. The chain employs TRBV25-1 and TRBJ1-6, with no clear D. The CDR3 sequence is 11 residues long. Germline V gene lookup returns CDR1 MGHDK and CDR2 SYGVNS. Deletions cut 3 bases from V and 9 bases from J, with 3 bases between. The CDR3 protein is CASSDCSPLHF. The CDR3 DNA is TGTGCCAGCAGTGACTGTTCACCCCTCCACTTT.

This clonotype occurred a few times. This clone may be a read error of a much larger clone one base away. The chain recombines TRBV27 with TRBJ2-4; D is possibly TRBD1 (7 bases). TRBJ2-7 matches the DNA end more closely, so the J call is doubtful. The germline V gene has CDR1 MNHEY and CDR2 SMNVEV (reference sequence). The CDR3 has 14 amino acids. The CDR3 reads CASTASQGGDEQYF. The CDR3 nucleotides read TGTGCCAGCACCGCGTCCCAGGGGGGAGACGAGCAGTACTTC.

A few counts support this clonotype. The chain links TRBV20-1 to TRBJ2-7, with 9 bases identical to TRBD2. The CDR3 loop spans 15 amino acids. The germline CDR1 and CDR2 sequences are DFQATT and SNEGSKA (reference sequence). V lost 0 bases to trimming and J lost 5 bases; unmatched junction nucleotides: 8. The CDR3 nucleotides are TGCAGTGCTAGAGATTCCGCGGGAGGGCCTCACGAGCAGTACTTC. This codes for CSARDSAGGPHEQYF.

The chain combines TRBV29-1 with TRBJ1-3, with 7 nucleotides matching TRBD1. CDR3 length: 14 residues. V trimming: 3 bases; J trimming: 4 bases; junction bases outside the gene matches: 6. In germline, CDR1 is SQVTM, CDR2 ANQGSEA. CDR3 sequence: CSVDETGFGNTIYF. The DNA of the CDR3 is TGCAGCGTTGACGAGACAGGGTTCGGAAACACCATATATTTT.

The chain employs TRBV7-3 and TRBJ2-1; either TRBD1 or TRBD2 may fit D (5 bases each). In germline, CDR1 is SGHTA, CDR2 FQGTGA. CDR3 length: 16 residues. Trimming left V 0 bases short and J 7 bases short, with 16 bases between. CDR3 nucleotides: TGTGCCAGCAGCTTAACTCCGGGACGGGGACGAAATGAGCAGTTCTTC. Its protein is CASSLTPGRGRNEQFF.

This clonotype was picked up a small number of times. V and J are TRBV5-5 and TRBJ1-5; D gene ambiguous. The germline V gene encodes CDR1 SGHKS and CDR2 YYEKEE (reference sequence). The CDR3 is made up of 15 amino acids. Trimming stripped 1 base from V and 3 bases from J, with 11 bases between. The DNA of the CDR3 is TGTGCCAGCAGCTTGCTTTCTCAGAACAATCAGCCCCAGCATTTT. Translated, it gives CASSLLSQNNQPQHF.